Included here is one T cell receptor beta chain sequence, with context. The data originate from a study of beta chain features in type 1 diabetes. TCRB transcripts that were expressed got sequenced, as all of the isolated RNA had been reverse transcribed. Measured with immunoSEQ multiplex PCR; TCRdb has only the in-frame clones, and not every one. The top ten clones hold approximately 0.065% of a sample with about 110,000 clones, almost 40% of them seen once. Deletions cut 4 bases from V and 7 bases from J, with 16 bases between. Germline values: CDR1 MNHEY, CDR2 SMNVEV (reference sequence). The CDR3 has 14 residues.

What was sequenced was stem cell memory CD4+ T cells from blood. The chain links TRBV27 to TRBJ1-1; a possible D gene is TRBD1 (6 bases). This sequence was found in a young woman in good health. This CDR3 reads CASSYGGAVGEAFF. The DNA of the CDR3 is TGTGCCAGCAGTTATGGGGGGGCGGTTGGTGAAGCTTTCTTT.